The following is a T cell receptor beta chain sequence with its context. Its antigen is unknown. Base qualities are not at hand, and no much larger clone is one base apart. Whole blood was collected in K2EDTA tubes by collaborating institutions according to the institutions' own protocols. For TCRbeta analysis, collaborators shipped samples as frozen whole blood, isolated PBMCs, or DNA extracted from either of those sample types. The germline V gene yields LGHNA for CDR1 and YNFKEQ for CDR2. The CDR3, cysteine through phenylalanine, is 11 amino acids long. Only the CDR3 part of the read is kept: 33 bases, read in frame from the first base. V and J lose 4 bases and 8 bases, and a span of 8 bases separates them. The immunoSEQ Assay, a bias-controlled multiplex PCR, was used to amplify TCRbeta CDR3 regions from genomic DNA. The study's processing was this. The number of nucleated cells in each sample was estimated from the amplification of reference gene primers within the assay. Sequence reads were collapsed and filtered to measure the absolute abundance of every unique TCRbeta CDR3 rearrangement. For each sample, productive Simpson clonality was calculated by taking the square root of Simpson's diversity index across productive rearrangements. TCRdb holds this immuneACCESS table with in-frame rearrangements only. Some clones are missing; in checked studies, unresolved V genes explain under half, and the rest has no known cause. The DNA was the basis for D and trimming; V, J and clone size are from that table. The sample yields roughly 200,000 clones; about 86% were counted once. Jointly, the top ten make up roughly 2.8% of the sample.

The sample comes from a study of blood T cell repertoires in COVID-19 (dated by TCRdb to 2020 to 2022). At the level of the whole study: Samples from collaborators originated in the United States, Italy and Spain and spanned both the acute and convalescent phases of COVID-19. The prospective study material was composed of cDNA or gDNA derived from T cells, B-cell-depleted T cells, or PBMCs. Subjects who had been exposed to COVID-19, were actively infected with it, or had recovered from it provided the deeply sampled blood TCRbeta repertoires that made up the dataset. A freely available public database, intended as a resource for researchers studying the immune response to SARS-CoV-2, is where the repertoires were released. Samples were obtained from the ongoing ImmuneRACE study (first 160 participants) and from some 1,200 subjects provided by 6 global collaborators. A de-identified subject ID, COVID-19 status, age in years and sex were almost always included in the sample metadata. HLA class I and class II types, where available, came from metadata supplied by the sample provider rather than from assay-based typing. The research as a whole found: The quantity of clinical and demographic metadata differed by source and by participant and was supplied without curation.

Here the chain combines TRBV4-2 and TRBJ1-1; no D segment can be confidently identified. The source of this sequence is a woman aged 30 to 39 with active or convalescent COVID-19. The sequenced material came from peripheral blood. The CDR3 corresponds to CASSPGDEAFF. The DNA reads TGTGCCAGCAGCCCGGGAGACGAAGCTTTCTTT.